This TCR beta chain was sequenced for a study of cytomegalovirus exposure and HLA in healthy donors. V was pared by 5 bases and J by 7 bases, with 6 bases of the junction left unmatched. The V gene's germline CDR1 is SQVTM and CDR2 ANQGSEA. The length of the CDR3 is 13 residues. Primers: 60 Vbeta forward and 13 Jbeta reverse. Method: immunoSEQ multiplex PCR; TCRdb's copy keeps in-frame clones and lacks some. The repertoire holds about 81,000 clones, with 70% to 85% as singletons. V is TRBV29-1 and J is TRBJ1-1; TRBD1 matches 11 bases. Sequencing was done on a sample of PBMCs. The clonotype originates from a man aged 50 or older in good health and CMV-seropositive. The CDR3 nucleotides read TGCAGCGTTCAGGGACAGGGGGTCGGTGAAGCTTTCTTT. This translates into CSVQGQGVGEAFF.